These T cell receptor beta chains were read from a single sample in a study of blood T cell repertoires in COVID-19. TCRdb keeps only in-frame clones here, not all; method: immunoSEQ multiplex PCR. The sample lists about 300,000 clones, over 80% occurring once. Sequencing was performed on peripheral blood. These receptors all come from a woman between 45 and 60 years old with COVID-19, enrolled during active disease. Each CDR3 is given with its conserved first and last residue. Each record gives: D gene, J gene, clone size, V gene, CDR3 protein, CDR3 DNA. The D gene is left open where the match is weak. Some rows have no size entry. The others give once, few or many, or a class for an expanded clone.

NA,TRBJ1-1,few,TRBV25-1,CASSSGRGDTEAFF,TGTGCCAGCAGTTCAGGCAGGGGAGACACTGAAGCTTTCTTT
NA,TRBJ1-3,NA,TRBV15,CATSRAGGTGNTIYF,TGTGCCACCAGCAGAGCGGGGGGGACTGGAAACACCATATATTTT
NA,TRBJ1-5,NA,TRBV18,CASSLYSNQPQHF,TGTGCCAGCTCACTTTATAGCAATCAGCCCCAGCATTTT
NA,TRBJ2-3,NA,TRBV5-1,CASSFSSTDTQYF,TGCGCCAGCAGCTTTAGCAGCACAGATACGCAGTATTTT
NA,TRBJ2-1,NA,TRBV7-2,CASSGQGGLGSHEQFF,TGTGCCAGCAGCGGACAGGGAGGGTTAGGTTCGCACGAGCAGTTCTTC
TRBD1,TRBJ2-7,many,TRBV19,CASGGQGVFEQYF,TGTGCCAGCGGAGGACAGGGGGTTTTCGAGCAGTACTTC
NA,TRBJ2-2,once,TRBV27,CASSVGAGELFF,TGTGCCAGCAGCGTCGGAGCCGGGGAGCTGTTTTTT
NA,TRBJ2-7,once,TRBV4-2,CASSQDWSSEQYF,TGTGCCAGCAGCCAAGATTGGAGCAGCGAGCAGTACTTC
NA,TRBJ2-2,NA,TRBV14,CASSGWSGVTGELFF,TGTGCCAGCAGCGGATGGTCAGGGGTCACCGGGGAGCTGTTTTTT
TRBD2,TRBJ2-7,NA,TRBV9,CASSAGTSVFNLYEQYF,TGTGCCAGCAGCGCAGGGACTAGTGTATTTAACCTCTACGAGCAGTACTTC
NA,TRBJ1-5,NA,TRBV19,CASSIDRGGNNQPQHF,TGTGCCAGTAGTATAGATCGAGGAGGTAACAATCAGCCCCAGCATTTT
TRBD1,TRBJ2-7,once,TRBV7-2,CASSLVGTGNHEQYF,TGTGCCAGCAGCTTAGTGGGGACAGGAAACCACGAGCAGTACTTC
TRBD2,TRBJ2-2,NA,TRBV6-5,CASGTSGRATGELFF,TGTGCCAGCGGGACTAGCGGGAGGGCCACCGGGGAGCTGTTTTTT
TRBD2,TRBJ2-3,NA,TRBV10-1,CASSDRGRPPSTDTQYF,TGCGCCAGCAGTGACCGCGGGAGGCCCCCTAGCACAGATACGCAGTATTTT
NA,TRBJ2-5,many,TRBV7-9,CASSSGFRQETQYF,TGTGCCAGCAGCTCAGGGTTTCGACAAGAGACCCAGTACTTC
TRBD2,TRBJ2-1,NA,TRBV6-4,CASSEWGGRSYNEQFF,TGTGCCAGCAGTGAATGGGGCGGGAGGTCTTACAATGAGCAGTTCTTC
NA,TRBJ2-1,NA,TRBV25-1,CASKLRRVGGNEQFF,TGTGCCAGCAAATTGAGGAGGGTGGGGGGCAATGAGCAGTTCTTC
NA,TRBJ2-1,few,TRBV6-5,CASRLEREPYNEQFF,TGTGCCAGCCGTCTGGAACGGGAGCCATACAATGAGCAGTTCTTC
NA,TRBJ1-5,NA,TRBV2,CASSAQVDFGSQHF,TGTGCCAGCAGTGCCCAGGTGGACTTCGGATCCCAGCATTTT
TRBD1,TRBJ1-2,NA,TRBV12-3/TRBV12-4,CATTGGQGSGYTF,TGTGCCACCACGGGGGGACAGGGCTCCGGCTACACCTTC
NA,TRBJ2-1,NA,TRBV5-1,CASSLAFNGDEQFF,TGCGCCAGCAGCTTGGCCTTTAATGGAGATGAGCAGTTCTTC
NA,TRBJ1-2,NA,TRBV12-3/TRBV12-4,CASKMTGDYGYTF,TGTGCCAGCAAGATGACCGGAGACTATGGCTACACCTTC
NA,TRBJ1-2,once,TRBV18,CASSPPGRAGVGYTF,TGTGCCAGCTCACCCCCAGGCAGGGCCGGCGTGGGCTACACCTTC
NA,TRBJ2-7,NA,TRBV27,CASSLGHEQYF,TGTGCCAGCAGTTTAGGGCACGAGCAGTACTTC
NA,TRBJ2-7,NA,TRBV2,CASSGGLTYEQYF,TGTGCCAGCAGTGGGGGACTGACCTACGAGCAGTACTTC